This TCR beta chain was profiled in a study of T cell repertoires in cytomegalovirus infection. Points from the study as a whole: Ex vivo responses were dominated by HLA-C-restricted CMV-specific TCR beta clonotypes.

Germline V lookup: CDR1 SGHVS, CDR2 FNYEAQ. The CDR3 runs to 14 residues. The V gene lost 5 bases and the J gene lost 4 bases, with 14 bases spanning the gap. This clonotype showed up many times. The antigen remains undetermined. A single record per CDR3 protein comes from TCRdb applying MiXCR to the reads. The sample lists 350,000 to 500,000 distinct CDR3 sequences, 25% to 40% seen once, with roughly 13% in the top ten. The chain links TRBV7-6 to TRBJ2-5, with D possibly called TRBD1 or TRBD2 (7 bases each). The material sequenced was PBMCs. The TCR originated in a human donor in good health (CMV status not recorded). Some clones in this sample may be carry-over from other donors' samples. DNA of the CDR3: TGTGCCAGCAGCCGGGACAGCGGGATAGAGACCCAGTACTTC. This encodes CASSRDSGIETQYF.